These 32 T cell receptor beta chains originate from one sample sequenced in a study of blood T cell repertoires in COVID-19 (dated by TCRdb to 2020 to 2021). The library was generated by the immunoSEQ multiplex PCR assay. TCRdb mirrors the immuneACCESS table, restricted to in-frame sequences. Some clones are absent from its copies; in checked studies, under half trace to an unresolved V gene, and the reason for the others is unknown. Within this sample are 200,000 to 250,000 clones, with approximately 90% of them counted one time only. In total, the top ten clones hold more than 5.5% of the sample. Sequencing input: peripheral blood. Source of these receptors: a man aged 80 or over with acute or convalescent COVID-19.

J is TRBJ1-1 and V is TRBV5-4; the D gene is possibly TRBD1 (6 bases). This CDR3 region has 13 residues. Looked up from germline, CDR1 is SGHNT and CDR2 is YYREEE (reference sequence). With 7 bases removed from V and 1 base from J, the gap between germline ends came to 11 bases. The CDR3 spells CASSGERNTEAFF. The CDR3 region has the DNA TGTGCCAGCTCAGGGGAACGGAACACTGAAGCTTTCTTT.

This clone was seen a handful of times. The rearrangement joins TRBV7-3 to TRBJ2-1; 8 bases fit TRBD2. CDR3 length equals 15 residues. Germline CDR1 SGHTA, CDR2 FQGTGA. V gave up 4 bases and J gave up 3 bases; unmatched junction bases: 5. The CDR3: CASSSEAGVYNEQFF. CDR3 DNA sequence: TGTGCCAGCAGCTCCGAAGCGGGAGTCTACAATGAGCAGTTCTTC.

The rearrangement uses TRBV6-5 and TRBJ1-1; 8 nucleotides line up with TRBD1. This CDR3 has 15 residues. CDR1 is MNHEY and CDR2 is SVGAGI in the germline V gene. The V gene end was trimmed by 7 bases and the J gene end by 1 base; junction bases not matched to a gene: 8. CDR3 residues: CASKTGGPKNTEAFF. As DNA, the CDR3 is TGTGCCAGCAAAACAGGGGGTCCGAAGAACACTGAAGCTTTCTTT.

This clone occurred a few times. The J gene is TRBJ2-6, the V gene TRBV27; D may be TRBD1 (6 bases). CDR1 MNHEY and CDR2 SMNVEV come from the germline V gene (reference sequence). V dropped 4 bases and J dropped 0 bases, with 10 bases sitting between them. The CDR3 sequence is 16 residues long. The CDR3 nucleotides are TGTGCCAGCAGTTATACAGGGCACTCTGGGGCCAACGTCCTGACTTTC. This encodes CASSYTGHSGANVLTF.

The chain combines TRBV30 with TRBJ1-1, with a tentative D call TRBD1 (6 bases). Trimming shortened V by 6 bases and J by 4 bases, and 21 bases separated the two germline ends. CDR1 is GTSNPN and CDR2 is SVGIG in the germline V gene (reference sequence). CDR3 length equals 15 residues. The chain's CDR3 is CACSFGGGLGTEAFF. The CDR3 nucleotides are TGTGCCTGCTCTTTTGGGGGGGGGCTAGGCACTGAAGCTTTCTTT. The variable domain in full, completed from reference TRBV30 and TRBJ1-1, reads SQTIHQWPATLVQPVGSPLSLECTVEGTSNPNLYWYRQAAGRGLQLLFYSVGIGQISSEVPQNLSASRPQDRQFILSSKKLLLSDSGFYLCACSFGGGLGTEAFFGQGTRLTVV.

The chain has TRBV30 and TRBJ2-7; TRBD2 is a possible D gene (6 bases). Germline V lookup: CDR1 GTSNPN, CDR2 SVGIG (reference sequence). The V gene lost 3 bases and the J gene lost 4 bases, with 10 bases spanning the gap. The CDR3 is 12 amino acids. In DNA form, the CDR3 reads TGTGCCTGGAGCGGGGGAACGTACGAGCAGTACTTC. Residues: CAWSGGTYEQYF.

The CDR3 is CASSRDNNQPQHF. Here the CDR3 DNA reads TGTGCCAGCAGCCGGGACAACAATCAGCCCCAGCATTTT. V and J are TRBV9 and TRBJ1-5; maybe TRBD1 (6 bases). V lost 4 bases and J 3 bases, leaving 8 bases between the germline ends. The V gene's germline CDR1 is SGDLS and CDR2 YYNGEE. This CDR3 has 13 amino acids.

This clone appeared a single time. The chain is built from TRBV6-5 and TRBJ2-1, with 11 bases fitting TRBD1. Germline V lookup: CDR1 MNHEY, CDR2 SVGAGI. V lost 7 bases, J lost 8 bases, and 7 bases stayed unmatched. This CDR3 region has 14 residues. The CDR3: CASMDRGLTDEQFF. Here the CDR3 DNA reads TGTGCCAGCATGGACAGGGGGCTTACGGATGAGCAGTTCTTC.

V is TRBV19 and J is TRBJ1-2, with TRBD1 identical over 8 bases. Germline trimming cut 8 bases from V and 7 bases from J; bases unmatched to any gene: 6. The length of the CDR3 is 12 residues. Germline lookup yields CDR1 LNHDA and CDR2 SQIVND (reference sequence). The CDR3 nucleotides read TGTGCCAGTCGGGACAGGCTTTTTGGCTACACCTTC. Translated, it gives CASRDRLFGYTF.

The V gene is TRBV7-3, the J gene TRBJ2-2, with TRBD2 identical over 9 bases. This CDR3 has 15 amino acids. CDR1 is SGHTA, CDR2 FQGTGA, per germline. The V and J ends lost 5 bases and 3 bases, in that order; junction bases with no gene match: 4. In DNA, the CDR3 is TGTGCCAGCAGCGCGACTAGCGGCTACACCGGGGAGCTGTTTTTT. It encodes CASSATSGYTGELFF.

This chain uses TRBV29-1 with TRBJ2-7; 7 bases agree with TRBD1. The germline CDR1 and CDR2 sequences are SQVTM and ANQGSEA. J lost 6 bases, V lost 7 bases, and 12 bases had no gene match. The CDR3 sequence is 13 residues long. The CDR3 coding sequence is TGCAGCGCGGGCGAGACAGGGCTTGTCGAGCAGTACTTC. It yields the protein CSAGETGLVEQYF.

This chain uses TRBV11-3 with TRBJ2-2; 7 positions agree with TRBD1. V lost 4 bases, J lost 6 bases, and 5 bases stayed unmatched. Germline V CDR1 and CDR2: SGHNT, YENEEA. The CDR3 runs 14 residues. Here the CDR3 DNA reads TGTGCCAGCAGCTCCTCGACAGGGCCCGGGGAGCTGTTTTTT. Its translation is CASSSSTGPGELFF.

V is TRBV7-9 and J is TRBJ2-3, with D tentatively TRBD1 (5 bases). The germline V and J ends were trimmed by 5 bases and 0 bases, with 24 bases remaining between them. Germline V CDR1 and CDR2: SEHNR, FQNEAQ (reference sequence). The CDR3 loop spans 19 amino acids. CDR3 amino acids: CASSQKRQSSYTSTDTQYF. The CDR3 DNA sequence: TGTGCCAGCAGCCAGAAACGACAGAGTTCGTATACTAGCACAGATACGCAGTATTTT.

This chain joins TRBV30 and TRBJ1-3; D uncertain. Trimming pared 4 bases from V and 7 bases from J, leaving 11 bases between. CDR1 is GTSNPN and CDR2 is SVGIG in the germline V gene (reference sequence). The CDR3 extends over 12 amino acids. CDR3 coding DNA: TGTGCCTGGACCATTGCGGGGAACACCATATATTTT. Amino acids: CAWTIAGNTIYF.

The chain is built from TRBV25-1 and TRBJ1-4, with 7 nucleotides matching TRBD1. This CDR3 contains 17 residues. Germline loops: CDR1 MGHDK, CDR2 SYGVNS. V shed 3 bases, J shed 0 bases, and the junction held 7 bases outside the gene matches. CDR3 in DNA: TGTGCCAGCAGTGACACAAGACAGGGCGCAACTAATGAAAAACTGTTTTTT. Translation: CASSDTRQGATNEKLFF.

This clone was seen just once. At one of its ends the junction is not consistent with the germline gene, which may arise from a read error. The rearrangement uses TRBV7-9 and TRBJ1-2, with 7 bases that match TRBD1. CDR1 SEHNR and CDR2 FQNEAQ come from the germline V gene (reference sequence). The CDR3 consists of 14 residues. The CDR3 DNA follows: TGTGCCAGCAGCTTAGTGGACAGGTCGCAGGGCTGCACCTTC. Translation gives CASSLVDRSQGCTF.

The V and J genes are TRBV6-2 or TRBV6-3 and TRBJ2-1; 7 nucleotides align to TRBD2. V gave up 4 bases and J gave up 5 bases; unmatched junction bases: 14. The germline V gene encodes CDR1 MNHEY and CDR2 SVGEGT. This CDR3 is 17 amino acids long. The CDR3 protein is CASSSPLLALFNNEQFF. The CDR3 DNA follows: TGTGCCAGCAGTTCCCCCCTACTAGCGCTATTTAACAATGAGCAGTTCTTC.

The CDR3 protein is CASRKQGAKNIQYF. In DNA, the CDR3 is TGTGCCAGCAGGAAACAGGGGGCCAAAAACATTCAGTACTTC. The chain is built from TRBV2 and TRBJ2-4, with TRBD1 identical over 7 bases. CDR1 is SNHLY, CDR2 FYNNEI, per germline. V lost 6 bases and J lost 1; bases outside the gene matches: 3. This CDR3 contains 14 residues.

Remarks on this clone: The identical CDR3 is also encoded by other nucleotide sequences in the sample. Here the CDR3 DNA reads TGCGCCAGCAGCCCCAGGGGATCTAGCACAGATACGCAGTATTTT. Translating it yields CASSPRGSSTDTQYF. The chain combines TRBV5-1 with TRBJ2-3, with D perhaps matching TRBD1 (6 bases). The CDR3 is 15 amino acids. CDR1 is SGHRS and CDR2 is YFSETQ in the germline V gene. The V end lost 4 bases, the J end lost 0 bases, and 12 bases lay between the germline ends.

This chain connects TRBV3-1 (or the pseudogene TRBV3-2) to TRBJ2-4, with 10 bases that match TRBD1. Germline-derived CDR1 and CDR2 are LGHDT and YNNKEL (reference sequence). V shed 5 bases, J shed 6 bases, and the junction held 10 bases outside the gene matches. This CDR3 contains 16 residues. The CDR3 DNA follows: TGTGCCAGCAGCTCGAGTGGGACAGGGGTTAGAAACATTCAGTACTTC. This translates into CASSSSGTGVRNIQYF.

The chain employs TRBV14 and TRBJ1-2; D remains ambiguous. The V gene's germline CDR1 is SGHDN and CDR2 FVKESK. The CDR3 sequence is 15 residues long. V lost 1 base and J 0 bases, leaving 9 bases between the germline ends. For the CDR3, the DNA is TGTGCCAGCAGCCAAGTTGAGGGATCTAACTATGGCTACACCTTC. As protein: CASSQVEGSNYGYTF.

This clone appeared once. The chain employs TRBV30 and TRBJ2-7, with no clear D. From germline, CDR1 is GTSNPN and CDR2 SVGIG (reference sequence). The CDR3 covers 14 residues. The V gene lost 2 bases and the J gene lost 0 bases, with 11 bases spanning the gap. The CDR3 DNA reads as TGTGCCTGGAGTCTGGTCCTGAGCTCCTACGAGCAGTACTTC. This sequence encodes CAWSLVLSSYEQYF.

The V and J genes are TRBV28 and TRBJ2-2, with 8 bases matching TRBD1. Germline values: CDR1 MDHEN, CDR2 SYDVKM. The CDR3 runs 16 residues. V was clipped by 1 base and J by 5 bases; unmatched bases: 6. DNA for the CDR3: TGTGCCAGCAGTTTATCAGGCAGGGGGCGTACCGGGGAGCTGTTTTTT. Its translation: CASSLSGRGRTGELFF. The full variable domain, with the rest looked up from reference TRBV28 and TRBJ2-2, is DVKVTQSSRYLVKRTGEKVFLECVQDMDHENMFWYRQDPGLGLRLIYFSYDVKMKEKGDIPEGYSVSREKKERFSLILESASTNQTSMYLCASSLSGRGRTGELFFGEGSRLTVL.

The genes are TRBV7-2 and TRBJ2-7; 10 nucleotides align to TRBD1. CDR1 and CDR2 (germline): SGHTA, FQGNSA. V shed 8 bases and J 7 bases; nucleotides not matched to a gene: 8. The CDR3 runs 13 residues. The CDR3 DNA is TGTGCCAGCCGTTCCGGGACAGGGGTTGAGCAGTACTTC. This codes for CASRSGTGVEQYF.

The V and J genes are TRBV29-1 and TRBJ1-5, with a weak D call TRBD1 (6 bases). The CDR3 has 13 amino acids. V shed 4 bases and J shed 3 bases, with 10 bases lying between them. Germline V gene sequence: CDR1 SQVTM, CDR2 ANQGSEA. CDR3 coding DNA: TGCAGCGTTGTTTCAGGGGTCAATCAGCCCCAGCATTTT. It translates to CSVVSGVNQPQHF.

The genes are TRBV7-3 and TRBJ2-2; no firm D call. CDR1 is SGHTA, CDR2 FQGTGA, per germline. The CDR3 is 15 amino acids. The V end lost 2 bases, the J end lost 1 base, and 8 bases lay between the germline ends. The CDR3 nucleotides are TGTGCCAGCAGCTTATCCCTAGGGAACACCGGGGAGCTGTTTTTT. Translated: CASSLSLGNTGELFF.

This CDR3 reads CASSYSGGYGYTF. In nucleotides, the CDR3 is TGTGCCAGCAGTTACTCGGGAGGCTATGGCTACACCTTC. The V call is TRBV6-5, the J call TRBJ1-2; D is unclear. Between the trimmed V and J ends, which lost 0 bases and 4 bases, there was a span of 6 bases. The CDR3 loop spans 13 amino acids. Looked up from germline, CDR1 is MNHEY and CDR2 is SVGAGI.

The rearrangement joins TRBV5-1 to TRBJ2-7, with 7 bases identical to TRBD1. The length of the CDR3 is 13 residues. V shed 4 bases and J 2 bases; nucleotides not matched to a gene: 3. Per the germline V gene, CDR1 is SGHRS and CDR2 is YFSETQ. For the CDR3, the DNA is TGCGCCAGCAGCGTAGGACAGGCCTACGAGCAGTACTTC. This codes for CASSVGQAYEQYF.

The genes are TRBV7-9 and TRBJ2-7; 14 nucleotides match TRBD2. This CDR3 is 16 amino acids long. After removal of 2 bases from V and 2 bases from J, the junction contained 2 bases not matched to a gene. Per germline, CDR1 SEHNR and CDR2 FQNEAQ (reference sequence). CDR3 bases: TGTGCCAGCAGCTTATCGGGACTAGCGGGAGCCTACGAGCAGTACTTC. This encodes CASSLSGLAGAYEQYF.

This chain uses TRBV19 with TRBJ2-1, with 11 nucleotides matching TRBD2. The CDR3 has 17 amino acids. The germline CDR1 and CDR2 sequences are LNHDA and SQIVND (reference sequence). J gave up 2 bases and V 4 bases, and 7 bases lay outside the gene matches. This chain's CDR3 is CASSRDGTSGTYNEQFF. The CDR3 DNA follows: TGTGCCAGTAGTAGAGACGGGACTAGCGGTACCTACAATGAGCAGTTCTTC.

The chain employs TRBV18 and TRBJ2-2, with TRBD1 as a possible D gene (5 bases). Germline V gene data show CDR1 as KGHSH and CDR2 as LQKENI. Trimming removed 2 bases from V and 4 bases from J, with 14 bases in between. CDR3 length equals 16 residues. The CDR3 DNA sequence: TGTGCCAGCTCACCAATGTCTGGCAGGGCCACCGGGGAGCTGTTTTTT. Translating gives CASSPMSGRATGELFF.

The gene calls are TRBV18 and TRBJ2-1; 10 nucleotides agree with TRBD2. CDR3 length: 15 residues. Losses at the gene ends were 0 bases for V and 7 bases for J; bases not matched to a gene: 3. Germline CDR1 KGHSH, CDR2 LQKENI. The CDR3 loop reads CASSPPELAGNEQFF. The CDR3 nucleotides read TGTGCCAGCTCACCACCGGAACTAGCGGGGAATGAGCAGTTCTTC.